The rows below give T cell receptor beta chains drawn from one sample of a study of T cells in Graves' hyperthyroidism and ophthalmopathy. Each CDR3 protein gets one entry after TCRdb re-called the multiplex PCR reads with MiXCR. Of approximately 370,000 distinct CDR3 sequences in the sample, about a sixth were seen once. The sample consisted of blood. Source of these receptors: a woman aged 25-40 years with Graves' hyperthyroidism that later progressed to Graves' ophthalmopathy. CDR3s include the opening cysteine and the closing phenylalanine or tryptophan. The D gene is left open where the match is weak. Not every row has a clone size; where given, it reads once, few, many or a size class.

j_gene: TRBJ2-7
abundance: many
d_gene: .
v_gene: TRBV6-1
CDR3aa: CASSEIGYEQYF
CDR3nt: TGTGCCAGCAGTGAAATCGGGTACGAGCAGTACTTC

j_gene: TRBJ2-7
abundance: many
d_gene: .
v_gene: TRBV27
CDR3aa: CASSLGPMGEQYF
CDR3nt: TGTGCCAGCAGTTTGGGACCCATGGGCGAGCAGTACTTC

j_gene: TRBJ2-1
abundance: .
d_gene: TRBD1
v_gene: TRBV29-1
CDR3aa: CSARDREYNEQFF
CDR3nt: TGCAGCGCCCGGGACAGAGAATACAATGAGCAGTTCTTC

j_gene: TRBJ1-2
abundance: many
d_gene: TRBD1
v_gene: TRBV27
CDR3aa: CASSLTGGQPTLTMAGVFGYTF
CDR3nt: TGTGCCAGCAGTTTAACCGGGGGACAGCCTACGCTAACTATGGCGGGCGTCTTTGGCTACACCTTC

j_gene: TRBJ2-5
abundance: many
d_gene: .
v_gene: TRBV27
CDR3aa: CASSRDTLYQETQYF
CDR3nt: TGTGCCAGCAGCAGGGACACCCTGTACCAAGAGACCCAGTACTTC

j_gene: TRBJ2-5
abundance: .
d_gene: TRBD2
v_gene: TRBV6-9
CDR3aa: CASSYSYPSGSSRRETQYF
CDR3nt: TGTGCCAGCAGTTATTCCTACCCTAGCGGGAGTTCCCGTAGGGAGACCCAGTACTTC

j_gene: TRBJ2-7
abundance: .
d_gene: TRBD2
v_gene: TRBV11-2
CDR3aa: CASSLVGGTNANEQYF
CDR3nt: TGTGCCAGCAGCTTAGTTGGGGGGACTAATGCCAACGAGCAGTACTTC

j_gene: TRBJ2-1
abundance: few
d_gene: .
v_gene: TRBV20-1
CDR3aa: CSTLRGYAYNEQFF
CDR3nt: TGCAGCACCCTTCGGGGGTATGCCTACAATGAGCAGTTCTTC

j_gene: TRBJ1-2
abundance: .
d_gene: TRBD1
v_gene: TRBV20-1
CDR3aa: CNIHRGDYGYTF
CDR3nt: TGCAATATCCACAGGGGGGATTATGGCTACACCTTC

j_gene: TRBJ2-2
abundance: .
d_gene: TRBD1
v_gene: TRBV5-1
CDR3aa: CASSGSPGQGAGELFF
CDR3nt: TGCGCCAGCAGCGGAAGTCCGGGACAGGGAGCCGGGGAGCTGTTTTTT

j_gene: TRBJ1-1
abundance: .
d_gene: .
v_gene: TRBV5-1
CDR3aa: CASSLVAGVNTEAFF
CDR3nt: TGCGCCAGCAGCTTGGTGGCAGGGGTGAACACTGAAGCTTTCTTT

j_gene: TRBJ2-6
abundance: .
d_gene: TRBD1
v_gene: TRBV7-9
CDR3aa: CASSLGPGGFSGANVLTF
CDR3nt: TGTGCCAGCAGCTTAGGTCCAGGGGGTTTCTCTGGGGCCAACGTCCTGACTTTC

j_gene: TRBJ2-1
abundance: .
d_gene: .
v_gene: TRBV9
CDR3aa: CASSVGDWNEQFF
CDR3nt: TGTGCCAGCAGCGTAGGCGATTGGAATGAGCAGTTCTTC

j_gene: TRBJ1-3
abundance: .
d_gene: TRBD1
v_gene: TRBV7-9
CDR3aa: CASSLGTGGTIYF
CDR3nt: TGTGCCAGCAGCTTAGGGACAGGGGGAACCATATATTTT

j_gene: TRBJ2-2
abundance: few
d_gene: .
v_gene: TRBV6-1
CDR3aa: CASSEVFGTPELFF
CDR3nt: TGTGCCAGCAGTGAAGTGTTCGGGACGCCAGAGCTGTTTTTT

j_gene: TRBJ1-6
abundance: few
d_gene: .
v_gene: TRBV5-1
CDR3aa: CASSLTGYASPLHF
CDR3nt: TGCGCCAGCAGCTTAACAGGGTACGCTTCACCCCTCCACTTT

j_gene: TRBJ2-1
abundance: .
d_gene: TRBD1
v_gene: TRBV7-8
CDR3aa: CASSLRDRGLAHNEQFF
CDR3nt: TGTGCCAGCAGCTTAAGAGACAGGGGGCTTGCCCACAATGAGCAGTTCTTC

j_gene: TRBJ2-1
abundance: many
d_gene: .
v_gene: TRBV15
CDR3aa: CATSTSKRQGNEQFF
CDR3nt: TGTGCCACCAGCACCTCTAAGCGACAAGGCAATGAGCAGTTCTTC

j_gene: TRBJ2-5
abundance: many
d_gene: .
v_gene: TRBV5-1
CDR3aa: CASTGPGQETQYF
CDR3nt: TGCGCCAGCACTGGTCCCGGGCAAGAGACCCAGTACTTC

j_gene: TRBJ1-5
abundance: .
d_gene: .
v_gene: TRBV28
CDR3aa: CASSHLSQRGQPQHF
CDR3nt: TGTGCCAGCAGCCACCTTTCCCAGCGCGGTCAGCCCCAGCATTTT

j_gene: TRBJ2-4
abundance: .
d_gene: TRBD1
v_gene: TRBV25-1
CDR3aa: CASSEPTTPGQGTKNIQYF
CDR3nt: TGTGCCAGCAGTGAACCTACAACCCCGGGACAGGGGACCAAAAACATTCAGTACTTC

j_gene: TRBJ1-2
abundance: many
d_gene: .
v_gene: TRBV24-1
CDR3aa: CATSDSGDYGYTF
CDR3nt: TGTGCCACCAGTGATTCAGGGGACTATGGCTACACCTTC

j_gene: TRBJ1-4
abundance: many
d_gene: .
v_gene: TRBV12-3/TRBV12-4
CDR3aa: CASSSRDPFGEKLFF
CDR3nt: TGTGCCAGCAGTTCCCGGGACCCCTTCGGTGAAAAACTGTTTTTT

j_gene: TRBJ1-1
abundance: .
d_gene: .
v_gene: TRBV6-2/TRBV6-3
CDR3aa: CASSQTARMNTEAFF
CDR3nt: TGTGCCAGCAGTCAGACAGCTCGGATGAACACTGAAGCTTTCTTT

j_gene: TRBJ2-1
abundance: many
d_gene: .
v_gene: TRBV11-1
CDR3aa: CASSLEGFYNEQFF
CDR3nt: TGTGCCAGCAGCTTAGAAGGGTTTTACAATGAGCAGTTCTTC

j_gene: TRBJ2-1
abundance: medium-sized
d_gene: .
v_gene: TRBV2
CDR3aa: CASSQRDEQFF
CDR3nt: TGTGCCAGCAGTCAGCGCGATGAGCAGTTCTTC

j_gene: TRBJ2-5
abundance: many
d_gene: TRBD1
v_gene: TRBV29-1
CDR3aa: CSVDETGGETQYF
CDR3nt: TGCAGCGTTGACGAGACAGGGGGAGAGACCCAGTACTTC

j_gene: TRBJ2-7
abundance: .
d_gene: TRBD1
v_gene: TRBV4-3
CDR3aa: CASSQARDSFYEQYF
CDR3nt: TGCGCCAGCAGCCAAGCCCGGGACAGCTTCTACGAGCAGTACTTC

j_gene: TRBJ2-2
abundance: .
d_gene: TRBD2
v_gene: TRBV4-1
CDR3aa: CASKKLAGNTGELFF
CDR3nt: TGCGCCAGCAAAAAACTAGCGGGGAACACCGGGGAGCTGTTTTTT

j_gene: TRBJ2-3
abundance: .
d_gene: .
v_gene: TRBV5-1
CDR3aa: CASSLAGQRGDTQYF
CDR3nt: TGTGCCAGCAGCTTAGCGGGACAGCGGGGGGATACGCAGTATTTT

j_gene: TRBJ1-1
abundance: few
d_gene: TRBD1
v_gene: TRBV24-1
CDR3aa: CATSDRQGPFF
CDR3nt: TGTGCCACCAGTGATCGACAGGGGCCTTTCTTT

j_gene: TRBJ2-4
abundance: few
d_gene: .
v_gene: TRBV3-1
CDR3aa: CASSQEGTENIQYF
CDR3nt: TGTGCCAGCAGCCAGGAGGGGACAGAAAACATTCAGTACTTC

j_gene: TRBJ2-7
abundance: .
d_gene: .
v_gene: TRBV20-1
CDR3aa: CSARDYMEQYF
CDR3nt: TGCAGTGCTAGAGACTATATGGAGCAGTACTTC

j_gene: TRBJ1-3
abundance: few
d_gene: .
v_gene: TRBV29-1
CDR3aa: CSVLHHSGNTIYF
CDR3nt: TGCAGCGTTTTACACCACTCTGGAAACACCATATATTTT

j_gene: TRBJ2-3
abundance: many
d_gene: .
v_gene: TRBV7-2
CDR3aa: CASSYTDTQYF
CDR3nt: TGTGCCAGCAGTTACACAGATACGCAGTATTTT

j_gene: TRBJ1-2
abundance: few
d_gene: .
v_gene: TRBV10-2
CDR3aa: CASSESGSYGYTF
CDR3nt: TGCGCCAGCAGTGAGTCAGGGAGCTATGGCTACACCTTC

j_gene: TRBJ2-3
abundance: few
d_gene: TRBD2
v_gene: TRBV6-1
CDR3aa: CASSPLAGAADTQYF
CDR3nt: TGTGCCAGCAGCCCTCTAGCGGGGGCAGCAGATACGCAGTATTTT

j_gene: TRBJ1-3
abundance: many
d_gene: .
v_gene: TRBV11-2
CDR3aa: CASSPGPANTIYF
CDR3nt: TGTGCCAGCAGCCCGGGACCGGCAAACACCATATATTTT

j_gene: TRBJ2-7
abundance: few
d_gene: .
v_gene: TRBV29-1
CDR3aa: CSAESPGGYEQYF
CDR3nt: TGCAGCGCCGAATCTCCGGGCGGCTACGAGCAGTACTTC

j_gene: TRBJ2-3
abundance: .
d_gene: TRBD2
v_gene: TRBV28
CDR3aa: CASSSTGTSGGAYTDTQYF
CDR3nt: TGTGCCAGCAGTTCCACCGGGACTAGCGGGGGGGCGTACACAGATACGCAGTATTTT

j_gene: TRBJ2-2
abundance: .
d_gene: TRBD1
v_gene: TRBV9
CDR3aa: CASSDAPGTGRTGELFF
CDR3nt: TGTGCCAGCAGCGATGCCCCAGGGACAGGTCGCACCGGGGAGCTGTTTTTT

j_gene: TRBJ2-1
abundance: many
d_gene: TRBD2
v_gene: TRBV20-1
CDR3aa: CSATLAGVRDEQFF
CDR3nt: TGCAGTGCAACTCTAGCGGGGGTAAGGGATGAGCAGTTCTTC

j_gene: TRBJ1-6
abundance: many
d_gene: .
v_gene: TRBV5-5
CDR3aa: CASRLQQGWNSPLHF
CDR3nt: TGTGCCAGCCGGCTTCAGCAGGGATGGAATTCACCCCTCCACTTT

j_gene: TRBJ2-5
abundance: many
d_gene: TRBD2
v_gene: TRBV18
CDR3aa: CASSFNTREGRETQYF
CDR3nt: TGTGCCAGCTCATTCAACACGCGGGAGGGTCGAGAGACCCAGTACTTC

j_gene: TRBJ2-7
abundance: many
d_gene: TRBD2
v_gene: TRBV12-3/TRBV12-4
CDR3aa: CASSSRRPLAGLGHEQYF
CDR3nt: TGTGCCAGCAGCTCCCGGAGACCTTTAGCGGGGCTGGGCCACGAGCAGTACTTC

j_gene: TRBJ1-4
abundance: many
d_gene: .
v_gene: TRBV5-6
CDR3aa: CASSLDRLNEKLFF
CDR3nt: TGTGCCAGCAGCTTGGATAGGCTCAATGAAAAACTGTTTTTT

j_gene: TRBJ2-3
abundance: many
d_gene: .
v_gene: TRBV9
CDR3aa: CASSESTDTQYF
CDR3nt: TGTGCCAGCAGCGAAAGCACAGATACGCAGTATTTT

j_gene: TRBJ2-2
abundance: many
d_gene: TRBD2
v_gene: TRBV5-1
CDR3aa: CASSAQLAGANTGELFF
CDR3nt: TGCGCCAGCAGCGCCCAACTAGCGGGGGCGAACACCGGGGAGCTGTTTTTT

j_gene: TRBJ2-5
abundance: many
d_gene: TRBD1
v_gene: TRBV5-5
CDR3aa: CASSWYRDRGGETQYF
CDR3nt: TGTGCCAGCAGCTGGTACCGGGACAGGGGAGGAGAGACCCAGTACTTC

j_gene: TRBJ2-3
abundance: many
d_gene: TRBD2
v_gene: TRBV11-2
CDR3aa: CASSFAGGTDTQYF
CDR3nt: TGTGCCAGCAGCTTCGCGGGAGGCACAGATACGCAGTATTTT

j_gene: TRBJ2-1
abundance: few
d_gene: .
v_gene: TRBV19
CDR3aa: CASSIIGEQFF
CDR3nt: TGTGCCAGTAGTATAATTGGAGAGCAGTTCTTC

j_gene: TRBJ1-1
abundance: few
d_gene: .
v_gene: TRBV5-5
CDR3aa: CASSFISSYTEAFF
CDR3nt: TGTGCCAGCAGCTTCATCTCCAGTTACACTGAAGCTTTCTTT

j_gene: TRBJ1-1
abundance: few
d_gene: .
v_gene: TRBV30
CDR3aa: CALTGVTEAFF
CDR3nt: TGTGCCTTAACAGGTGTCACTGAAGCTTTCTTT